Following are 23 T cell receptor beta chains from one sample sequenced in a study of blood T cell repertoires in COVID-19. Assay: immunoSEQ multiplex PCR; the TCRdb copy retains only in-frame clones and omits some. This sample yields roughly 110,000 clones, of which roughly 83% are seen a single time; approximately 4.4% belongs to the top ten. The sequencing input was peripheral blood. Source of these receptors: a human donor in a cohort sampled during active COVID-19.

CDR3 amino acids: CAISESTGANEKLFF. The CDR3 DNA sequence: TGTGCCATCAGTGAGTCGACAGGGGCTAATGAAAAACTGTTTTTT. This rearrangement joins TRBV10-3 to TRBJ1-4; TRBD1 agrees at 8 bases. J gave up 3 bases and V 0 bases, and 0 bases lay outside the gene matches. The CDR3 runs to 15 residues. Germline CDR1 is ENHRY and CDR2 is SYGVKD.

J is TRBJ1-1 and V is TRBV9; D may be TRBD1 (6 bases). CDR1 and CDR2 (germline): SGDLS, YYNGEE. This CDR3 comprises 15 residues. The V gene lost 2 bases and the J gene lost 4 bases, with 15 bases spanning the gap. The CDR3 loop is CASSVGAGDGTEAFF. For the CDR3, the DNA is TGTGCCAGCAGCGTGGGGGCAGGGGACGGCACTGAAGCTTTCTTT.

The chain recombines TRBV5-3 with TRBJ1-1; TRBD1 matches 9 bases. TRBV5-3 belongs to the ORF category, with a function that is uncertain. The CDR3 spans 16 residues. Trimming at V came to 4 bases and at J to 7 bases, leaving 14 bases not matched to a gene. CDR3 sequence reads: CARSTIIRDRASEAFF. DNA for the CDR3: TGTGCCAGAAGCACCATTATCCGGGACAGGGCCAGTGAAGCTTTCTTT.

This rearrangement joins TRBV11-2 to TRBJ2-7; 8 nucleotides match TRBD2. V shed 2 bases and J 6 bases; nucleotides not matched to a gene: 6. The CDR3 is made up of 14 amino acids. Germline assignment: CDR1 SGHAT and CDR2 FQNNGV. The CDR3 protein is CASSLFRLAPEQYF. DNA of the CDR3: TGTGCCAGCAGCTTATTTCGACTAGCGCCCGAGCAGTACTTC.

The J gene is TRBJ1-3, the V gene TRBV6-6; no clear D. The CDR3 covers 12 residues. The germline gives CDR1 MNHNY, CDR2 SVGAGI (reference sequence). Trimming removed 2 bases at V and 4 bases at J, with 3 bases between. The CDR3 loop is CASSYPGNTIYF. The CDR3, as DNA: TGTGCCAGCAGTTACCCAGGAAACACCATATATTTT.

This chain uses TRBV3-1 (or the pseudogene TRBV3-2) with TRBJ2-3, with D perhaps matching TRBD2 (6 bases). The length of the CDR3 is 16 residues. V lost 4 bases and J 3 bases, leaving 17 bases between the germline ends. The germline V gene has CDR1 LGHDT and CDR2 YNNKEL (reference sequence). As DNA, the CDR3 is TGTGCCAGCAGCCGTTTACTAGACGGGAGTACAGATACGCAGTATTTT. Translating gives CASSRLLDGSTDTQYF.

The rearrangement uses TRBV13 and TRBJ2-2; tentative D call: TRBD2 (6 bases). V lost 3 bases to trimming and J lost 2 bases, with 10 bases between them. This CDR3 is built from 15 residues. Germline V gene sequence: CDR1 PRHDT, CDR2 FYEKMQ (reference sequence). For the CDR3, the DNA is TGTGCCAGCAGCTTTGGACTAATCAACACCGGGGAGCTGTTTTTT. Protein: CASSFGLINTGELFF.

This clone was detected once. The chain links TRBV27 to TRBJ1-5; D is perhaps TRBD1 (5 bases). V dropped 3 bases and J dropped 0 bases, with 6 bases sitting between them. CDR3 length equals 14 residues. Per germline, CDR1 MNHEY and CDR2 SMNVEV (reference sequence). The CDR3 sequence: CASSLTASNQPQHF. The DNA for the CDR3 is TGTGCCAGCAGTTTGACAGCTAGCAATCAGCCCCAGCATTTT.

The table lists this clone with a few counts. In DNA form, the CDR3 reads TGTGCCAGCAGCTTAGTCCAGGTAGCCAAAAACATTCAGTACTTC. This sequence encodes CASSLVQVAKNIQYF. V and J are TRBV7-2 and TRBJ2-4; D remains unclear. CDR3 size: 15 residues. V lost 1 base to trimming and J lost 0 bases, with 7 bases between them. The germline CDR1 and CDR2 sequences are SGHTA and FQGNSA.

The chain links TRBV6-6 to TRBJ2-3; 8 bases are a match to TRBD1. The CDR3 totals 16 residues. Trimming took 6 bases from V and 4 from J; bases not matched to a gene: 12. In germline, CDR1 is MNHNY, CDR2 SVGAGI (reference sequence). The CDR3 reads CASRRDRSLTPDTQYF. The CDR3 DNA sequence: TGTGCCAGCAGAAGGGACAGGAGCCTAACGCCAGATACGCAGTATTTT.

The chain carries TRBV19 and TRBJ2-5; 7 bases match TRBD2. CDR1 and CDR2 from the germline V gene are LNHDA and SQIVND (reference sequence). The CDR3 is 15 amino acids. Germline trimming cut 2 bases from V and 1 base from J; bases unmatched to any gene: 4. CDR3 protein: CASSISGTTQETQYF. In DNA form, the CDR3 reads TGTGCCAGTAGTATATCCGGGACTACCCAAGAGACCCAGTACTTC.

Concerning this clone itself: The junction departs from the called germline gene at one end, perhaps through a read error. V and J are TRBV18 and TRBJ1-1, with D perhaps TRBD1 (5 bases). The CDR3 sequence is 14 residues long. Germline V gives CDR1 KGHSH, CDR2 LQKENI. As DNA, the CDR3 is TGTGCCAGCTCCCCTCGGGGGGAGAACGCTGAAGCTTTCTTT. This encodes CASSPRGENAEAFF.

The CDR3 sequence is CASRGGQGTGELFF. For the CDR3, the DNA is TGCGCCAGCAGGGGTGGACAGGGCACCGGGGAGCTGTTTTTT. V and J are TRBV5-1 and TRBJ2-2, with TRBD1 matching over 8 bases. Germline lookup yields CDR1 SGHRS and CDR2 YFSETQ. This CDR3 region has 14 residues. The V gene end was trimmed by 5 bases and the J gene end by 4 bases; junction bases not matched to a gene: 4. The full variable domain, rest sourced from reference TRBV5-1 and TRBJ2-2, is KAGVTQTPRYLIKTRGQQVTLSCSPISGHRSVSWYQQTPGQGLQFLFEYFSETQRNKGNFPGRFSGRQFSNSRSEMNVSTLELGDSALYLCASRGGQGTGELFFGEGSRLTVL.

J is TRBJ2-5 and V is TRBV5-1; no definite D call. The V gene's germline CDR1 is SGHRS and CDR2 YFSETQ. V was pared by 0 bases and J by 7 bases, with 13 bases between. This CDR3 has 14 residues. The CDR3 is CASSLDPGRRTQYF. CDR3 bases: TGCGCCAGCAGCTTGGATCCAGGTCGCAGGACCCAGTACTTC.

In this sample, this clone turned up once. The chain is built from TRBV5-1 and TRBJ2-1; a possible D gene is TRBD2 (6 bases). CDR3 length: 15 residues. CDR1 is SGHRS and CDR2 is YFSETQ in the germline V gene. V lost 4 bases and J lost 4, with 15 bases in between. CDR3 sequence reads: CASSPTTGTYNEQFF. The DNA for the CDR3 is TGCGCCAGCAGCCCCACTACCGGGACTTACAATGAGCAGTTCTTC. Full variable domain (rest looked up from reference TRBV5-1 and TRBJ2-1): KAGVTQTPRYLIKTRGQQVTLSCSPISGHRSVSWYQQTPGQGLQFLFEYFSETQRNKGNFPGRFSGRQFSNSRSEMNVSTLELGDSALYLCASSPTTGTYNEQFFGPGTRLTVL.

The V and J genes are TRBV5-8 and TRBJ2-1; 7 positions match TRBD1. Germline values: CDR1 SGHTS, CDR2 YDEGEE. The V and J ends lost 4 bases and 2 bases, in that order; junction bases with no gene match: 6. The CDR3 runs to 15 residues. The CDR3 protein is CASSTLGGPYNEQFF. DNA of the CDR3: TGTGCCAGCAGCACCCTAGGGGGCCCCTACAATGAGCAGTTCTTC.

The rearrangement links TRBV11-2 to TRBJ2-5; TRBD2 aligns across 7 bases. The CDR3 totals 15 residues. Looked up from germline, CDR1 is SGHAT and CDR2 is FQNNGV. J gave up 2 bases and V 5 bases, and 8 bases lay outside the gene matches. In nucleotides, the CDR3 is TGTGCCAGCAGCATAGGAGCGGGAAAACAAGAGACCCAGTACTTC. Translated: CASSIGAGKQETQYF.

The chain has TRBV5-4 and TRBJ2-2, with D possibly being TRBD2 (6 bases). The CDR3 is made up of 17 amino acids. The germline V gene encodes CDR1 SGHNT and CDR2 YYREEE (reference sequence). V was clipped by 3 bases and J by 0 bases, with 15 bases between them. CDR3 sequence reads: CASSSPRAGSNTGELFF. The CDR3 region has the DNA TGTGCCAGCAGCTCGCCCCGGGCGGGATCGAACACCGGGGAGCTGTTTTTT.

The chain carries TRBV28 and TRBJ1-2; 7 bases line up with TRBD1. CDR3 length equals 14 residues. Germline V lookup: CDR1 MDHEN, CDR2 SYDVKM. V trimming: 7 bases; J trimming: 4 bases; junction bases outside the gene matches: 9. CDR3 in amino acids: CASIPGQSFYGYTF. The CDR3 DNA is TGTGCCAGCATCCCGGGACAGTCCTTCTATGGCTACACCTTC.

The chain joins TRBV12-5 to TRBJ1-5; no firm D call. V was cut by 1 base and J by 0 bases, with 7 bases left in between. The CDR3 is 15 residues long. The germline CDR1 and CDR2 sequences are LGHNT and FRNRAP. The CDR3 here is CASGLAVHSNQPQHF. The CDR3 DNA reads TGTGCTAGTGGTTTGGCAGTTCATAGCAATCAGCCCCAGCATTTT.

The chain uses TRBV5-1 and TRBJ1-1; 9 positions agree with TRBD1. The CDR3 contains 14 residues. Germline V gene sequence: CDR1 SGHRS, CDR2 YFSETQ. Germline trimming cut 4 bases from V and 1 base from J; bases unmatched to any gene: 2. CDR3 sequence reads: CASSPQGANTEAFF. The CDR3 DNA is TGCGCCAGCAGCCCACAGGGGGCGAACACTGAAGCTTTCTTT.

The chain joins TRBV27 to TRBJ2-7; TRBD1 matches at 9 bases. CDR1 and CDR2 from the germline V gene are MNHEY and SMNVEV (reference sequence). The J segment lost 5 bases and the V segment lost 5 bases, leaving 1 base of the junction unmatched. The CDR3 is 12 residues long. The CDR3 here is CASSRDRDEQYV. CDR3 nucleotide sequence: TGTGCCAGCAGTCGGGACAGGGACGAGCAGTACGTC.

The J gene is TRBJ1-5, the V gene TRBV6-1; tentatively, D is TRBD1 (6 bases). Between the trimmed V and J ends, which lost 2 bases and 7 bases, there was a span of 15 bases. Looked up from germline, CDR1 is MNHNS and CDR2 is SASEGT. The CDR3 loop spans 15 amino acids. The CDR3 is CASSESGGWGQPQHF. CDR3 coding DNA: TGTGCCAGCAGTGAATCGGGGGGCTGGGGCCAGCCCCAGCATTTT.